Shown below are 25 T cell receptor beta chains from a single sample sequenced in a study of early T cells in non-severe SARS-CoV-2 infection. In TCRdb, the 5' RACE reads were re-called with MiXCR into one record per CDR3 protein. The data contain nearly 60,000 distinct CDR3 sequences, about 13% of them seen just once; the ten biggest clones take up more than 8.5%. Sequenced material: whole blood. All receptors derive from an adult who was a healthcare worker with PCR-confirmed SARS-CoV-2 infection or an uninfected control (not recorded which).

This clonotype was detected many times. CDR3 region: CASSLDRTNYGYTF. CDR3 DNA sequence: TGCGCCAGCAGCTTGGACAGAACTAACTATGGCTACACCTTC. This sequence joins TRBV5-1 and TRBJ1-2; the D is unclear. The CDR3 loop spans 14 amino acids. From germline, CDR1 is SGHRS and CDR2 YFSETQ. V lost 0 bases and J 0 bases, leaving 6 bases between the germline ends.

This clonotype was found many times. V gene TRBV30 combines with J gene TRBJ2-1; D is unclear. Germline V gene sequence: CDR1 GTSNPN, CDR2 SVGIG (reference sequence). The CDR3 totals 12 residues. The ends were cut back, 5 bases at V and 7 bases at J, with 12 bases in the middle. DNA of the CDR3: TGTGCCTGGGCCGGGCTTGGGAATGAGCAGTTCTTC. This gives the protein CAWAGLGNEQFF.

The sample holds many counts of this clonotype. The chain combines TRBV9 with TRBJ1-1, with 7 bases matching TRBD1. The V and J ends lost 3 bases and 6 bases, in that order; junction bases with no gene match: 8. The germline V gene encodes CDR1 SGDLS and CDR2 YYNGEE. The CDR3 spans 14 residues. CDR3 sequence (DNA): TGTGCCAGCAGCGCCTTACCAGGGGGGGCTGAAGCTTTCTTT. Its translation: CASSALPGGAEAFF. The full variable domain, rest sourced from reference TRBV9 and TRBJ1-1, is DSGVTQTPKHLITATGQRVTLRCSPRSGDLSVYWYQQSLDQGLQFLIQYYNGEERAKGNILERFSAQQFPDLHSELNLSSLELGDSALYFCASSALPGGAEAFFGQGTRLTVV.

The chain couples TRBV7-9 to TRBJ2-7; TRBD1 matches at 7 bases. Per the germline V gene, CDR1 is SEHNR and CDR2 is FQNEAQ (reference sequence). CDR3 length equals 14 residues. The V segment lost 5 bases and the J segment 4 bases; nucleotides outside the gene matches: 8. The CDR3 spells CASSLGDSSYEQYF. The DNA for the CDR3 is TGTGCCAGCAGCCTGGGGGACAGTAGTTACGAGCAGTACTTC. Full variable domain (outside the CDR3, taken from reference TRBV7-9 and TRBJ2-7): DTGVSQNPRHKITKRGQNVTFRCDPISEHNRLYWYRQTLGQGPEFLTYFQNEAQLEKSRLLSDRFSAERPKGSFSTLEIQRTEQGDSAMYLCASSLGDSSYEQYFGPGTRLTVT.

This clonotype was observed a few times. The chain uses TRBV7-9 and TRBJ2-1; D unclear. Per germline, CDR1 SEHNR and CDR2 FQNEAQ (reference sequence). This CDR3 spans 15 amino acids. Between the trimmed V and J ends, which lost 3 bases and 3 bases, there was a span of 12 bases. The CDR3: CASSFPGYLYNEQFF. In nucleotides, the CDR3 is TGTGCCAGCAGCTTCCCGGGTTACCTCTACAATGAGCAGTTCTTC.

This clonotype has a count of ten or more. The chain links TRBV6-5 to TRBJ1-2; 7 nucleotides agree with TRBD1. The V and J ends lost 0 bases and 4 bases, in that order; junction bases with no gene match: 5. Germline CDR1 is MNHEY and CDR2 is SVGAGI. This CDR3 region has 15 residues. CDR3 in amino acids: CASSYSKGAGYGYTF. DNA for the CDR3: TGTGCCAGCAGTTACTCGAAGGGGGCGGGCTATGGCTACACCTTC.

This clonotype was observed at least ten times. V and J are TRBV7-2 and TRBJ2-3, with 8 bases fitting TRBD1. The trim removed 5 bases at V and 8 bases at J, leaving 3 bases unmatched. Germline V gives CDR1 SGHTA, CDR2 FQGNSA. This CDR3 is 12 amino acids long. CDR3 coding DNA: TGTGCCAGCAGCCGAGGACAGGGTACGCAGTATTTT. Protein product: CASSRGQGTQYF.

This clonotype was picked up many times. The rearrangement joins TRBV10-3 to TRBJ1-5; 8 positions match TRBD1. The V segment lost 6 bases and the J segment 6 bases; nucleotides outside the gene matches: 7. The CDR3 consists of 14 residues. Germline V gives CDR1 ENHRY, CDR2 SYGVKD. In DNA form, the CDR3 reads TGTGCCATCAGAGACAGGGGAGACGGTCAGCCCCAGCATTTT. Translation gives CAIRDRGDGQPQHF.

The sample holds many counts of this clonotype. The chain couples TRBV9 to TRBJ2-1; a weak D match, TRBD1 (5 bases). V was pared by 3 bases and J by 5 bases, with 18 bases between. Germline loops: CDR1 SGDLS, CDR2 YYNGEE. The CDR3 totals 16 residues. DNA for the CDR3: TGTGCCAGCAGCGCCGTCTCAGGGTTACAGAACAATGAGCAGTTCTTC. This gives the protein CASSAVSGLQNNEQFF.

This clonotype was found many times. The V and J genes are TRBV5-1 and TRBJ2-5; D not resolved. In germline, CDR1 is SGHRS, CDR2 YFSETQ. Deletions cut 4 bases from V and 2 bases from J, with 12 bases between. This CDR3 is 14 amino acids long. The DNA of the CDR3 is TGCGCCAGCAGCACTCAACAAATTCAAGAGACCCAGTACTTC. This translates into CASSTQQIQETQYF.

This clonotype is judged medium-sized. This rearrangement joins TRBV20-1 to TRBJ1-2, with a weak D call TRBD1 (6 bases). V was shortened by 0 bases and J by 5 bases, with 10 bases between the two germline ends. The CDR3 contains 13 residues. The V gene's germline CDR1 is DFQATT and CDR2 SNEGSKA (reference sequence). The CDR3 DNA sequence: TGCAGTGCTAGAGACAAGGACAGATATGGCTACACCTTC. This sequence encodes CSARDKDRYGYTF.

The table lists this clonotype with many counts. The CDR3 region is CASSEAGGHFNEQFF. DNA of the CDR3: TGTGCCAGCAGTGAAGCGGGGGGGCATTTCAATGAGCAGTTCTTC. V gene TRBV6-5 combines with J gene TRBJ2-1; TRBD2 matches at 10 bases. Germline CDR1 and CDR2: MNHEY and SVGAGI. The CDR3 is 15 amino acids. The V gene end was trimmed by 5 bases and the J gene end by 6 bases; junction bases not matched to a gene: 7.

This chain uses TRBV7-2 with TRBJ1-5; no definite D call. Germline loops: CDR1 SGHTA, CDR2 FQGNSA. Deletions cut 4 bases from V and 2 bases from J, with 12 bases between. The length of the CDR3 is 15 residues. CDR3 amino acids: CASSSVDGGNQPQHF. In DNA, the CDR3 is TGTGCCAGCAGCTCTGTCGACGGGGGCAATCAGCCCCAGCATTTT.

This clonotype was recorded a few times. The chain combines TRBV27 with TRBJ2-7, with D unresolved. V was cut by 8 bases and J by 2 bases, with 13 bases left in between. CDR1 and CDR2 from the germline V gene are MNHEY and SMNVEV (reference sequence). The length of the CDR3 is 13 residues. The DNA of the CDR3 is TGTGCCAGCGCAGTCCAAGTTCCCTACGAGCAGTACTTC. Residues: CASAVQVPYEQYF.

The rearrangement links TRBV3-1 to TRBJ2-5, with TRBD2 matching over 8 bases. J lost 5 bases, V lost 2 bases, and 4 bases had no gene match. The CDR3 has 14 residues. CDR1 LGHDT and CDR2 YNNKEL come from the germline V gene (reference sequence). The CDR3 protein is CASSQRGGRETQYF. As DNA, the CDR3 is TGTGCCAGCAGCCAACGGGGGGGCCGGGAGACCCAGTACTTC.

This chain connects TRBV6-5 to TRBJ2-7; D remains unclear. V lost 0 bases, J lost 5 bases, and 11 bases lay in between. Germline CDR1 MNHEY, CDR2 SVGAGI. CDR3 size: 14 residues. The CDR3 here is CASSYSIQSNEQYF. CDR3 nucleotide sequence: TGTGCCAGCAGTTACTCGATACAGAGTAACGAGCAGTACTTC.

This clonotype was counted between two and nine times. This chain uses TRBV7-9 with TRBJ2-7; tentative D call: TRBD2 (6 bases). CDR3 length equals 15 residues. Germline V lookup: CDR1 SEHNR, CDR2 FQNEAQ (reference sequence). The ends were cut back, 1 base at V and 4 bases at J, with 14 bases in the middle. Here the CDR3 reads CASSLGLGVGYEQYF. CDR3 sequence (DNA): TGTGCCAGCAGCTTAGGACTAGGAGTAGGGTACGAGCAGTACTTC.

This clonotype was seen more than once but under ten times. The rearrangement uses TRBV19 and TRBJ1-1; tentative D call: TRBD1 (5 bases). Deletions cut 7 bases from V and 1 base from J, with 19 bases between. The CDR3 covers 16 residues. Per germline, CDR1 LNHDA and CDR2 SQIVND (reference sequence). CDR3 protein: CASKGRSGTSNTEAFF. The CDR3 DNA follows: TGTGCCAGTAAGGGTAGGTCAGGGACTTCGAACACTGAAGCTTTCTTT. Full variable domain (missing parts from reference TRBV19 and TRBJ1-1): DGGITQSPKYLFRKEGQNVTLSCEQNLNHDAMYWYRQDPGQGLRLIYYSQIVNDFQKGDIAEGYSVSREKKESFPLTVTSAQKNPTAFYLCASKGRSGTSNTEAFFGQGTRLTVV.

The chain recombines TRBV6-5 with TRBJ2-5; the D gene is possibly TRBD2 (6 bases). The germline V and J ends were trimmed by 6 bases and 1 base, with 18 bases remaining between them. This CDR3 is built from 16 residues. Looked up from germline, CDR1 is MNHEY and CDR2 is SVGAGI. The CDR3 sequence is CASSKGAWRAQETQYF. The CDR3 nucleotides read TGTGCCAGCAGCAAAGGAGCATGGAGGGCCCAAGAGACCCAGTACTTC.

This clonotype was recorded at least ten times. This chain uses TRBV7-8 with TRBJ2-3; D perhaps matches TRBD1 (7 bases). Germline V gene data show CDR1 as SGHVS and CDR2 as FQNEAQ. The CDR3 loop spans 16 amino acids. V lost 5 bases, J lost 2 bases, and 17 bases lay in between. As DNA, the CDR3 is TGTGCCAGCAGCCTGCGGGACAGTCCTTCCACAGATACGCAGTATTTT. It specifies CASSLRDSPSTDTQYF.

The rearrangement links TRBV20-1 to TRBJ1-2, with D hard to call. CDR3 length equals 13 residues. CDR1 and CDR2 (germline): DFQATT, SNEGSKA (reference sequence). Trimming took 3 bases from V and 0 from J, leaving 8 bases between them. CDR3 sequence: CSASAVPNYGYTF. The CDR3 bases are TGCAGTGCTAGTGCAGTTCCTAACTATGGCTACACCTTC.

This clonotype came up a few times. The chain recombines TRBV4-1 with TRBJ1-1, with D possibly TRBD1 on 6 matching bases. The V and J ends lost 3 bases and 0 bases respectively, with 11 bases between them. The CDR3 covers 15 residues. Germline CDR1 is MGHRA and CDR2 is YSYEKL. The CDR3 DNA follows: TGCGCCAGCAGCCACCCGGACAGACTGAACACTGAAGCTTTCTTT. Protein: CASSHPDRLNTEAFF.

The chain has TRBV30 and TRBJ2-2; D gene ambiguous. The length of the CDR3 is 12 residues. Looked up from germline, CDR1 is GTSNPN and CDR2 is SVGIG (reference sequence). Trimming removed 0 bases at V and 5 bases at J, with 4 bases between. The CDR3 nucleotides are TGTGCCTGGAGTGTATCAACCGGGGAGCTGTTTTTT. It is translated as CAWSVSTGELFF.

V usage is TRBV11-3 and J usage is TRBJ2-2; D call uncertain. Germline CDR1 is SGHNT and CDR2 is YENEEA. V was trimmed by 6 bases and J by 8 bases, leaving 16 bases between them. This CDR3 has 14 residues. The CDR3 sequence is CASRPTPRRGELFF. The DNA for the CDR3 is TGTGCCAGCAGACCAACGCCCCGGCGTGGGGAGCTGTTTTTT.

A few counts support this clonotype. This chain joins TRBV7-2 and TRBJ1-3, with 7 bases matching TRBD1. The V segment lost 3 bases and the J segment 5 bases; nucleotides outside the gene matches: 7. The V gene's germline CDR1 is SGHTA and CDR2 FQGNSA. The CDR3 runs 15 residues. DNA of the CDR3: TGTGCCAGCAGCTTCTCCGGGACAGAAAGAAACACCATATATTTT. This sequence encodes CASSFSGTERNTIYF.